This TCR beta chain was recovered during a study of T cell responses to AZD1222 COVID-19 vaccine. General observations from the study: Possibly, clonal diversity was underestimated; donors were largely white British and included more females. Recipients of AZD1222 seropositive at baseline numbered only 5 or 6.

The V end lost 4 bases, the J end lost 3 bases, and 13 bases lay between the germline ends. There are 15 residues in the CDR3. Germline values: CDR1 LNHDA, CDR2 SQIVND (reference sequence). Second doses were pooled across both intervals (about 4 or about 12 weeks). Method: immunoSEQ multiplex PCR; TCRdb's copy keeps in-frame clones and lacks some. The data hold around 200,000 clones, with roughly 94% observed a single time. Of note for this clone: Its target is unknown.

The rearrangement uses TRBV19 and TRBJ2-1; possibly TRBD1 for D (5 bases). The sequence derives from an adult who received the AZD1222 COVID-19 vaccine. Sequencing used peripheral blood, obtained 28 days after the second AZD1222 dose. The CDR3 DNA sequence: TGTGCCAGTAGTAAGGGGCACCAGGGCTACAATGAGCAGTTCTTC. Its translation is CASSKGHQGYNEQFF. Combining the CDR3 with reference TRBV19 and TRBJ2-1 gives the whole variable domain DGGITQSPKYLFRKEGQNVTLSCEQNLNHDAMYWYRQDPGQGLRLIYYSQIVNDFQKGDIAEGYSVSREKKESFPLTVTSAQKNPTAFYLCASSKGHQGYNEQFFGPGTRLTVL.